This entry concerns a single T cell receptor beta chain. The antigen remains unidentified. This entry is derived from a study of STAT5B mutations in CD4+ large granular lymphocyte leukemia. Buffy coats from healthy blood donors served as controls. Germline V gives CDR1 MNHEY, CDR2 SMNVEV (reference sequence). The CDR3 has 14 residues. V was shortened by 4 bases and J by 5 bases, with 14 bases between the two germline ends. The survey-level immunoSEQ assay was used. Some clones are missing from TCRdb's copy, which holds only in-frame ones; the method was immunoSEQ multiplex PCR. The sample has approximately 20,000 clones, about three quarters seen once; the top ten hold about 30%. Broader study findings: Compared with healthy controls (2/35), patient top clones favored TRBV06 (8/27). CD4-sorted patient repertoires seemed more clonal than healthy CD4+ repertoires.

Sequenced: CD4+ T cells from blood buffy coats. This chain uses TRBV27 with TRBJ1-2; perhaps TRBD1 as D (5 bases). The sequence was obtained from a human donor in good health. CDR3 sequence: CASSSGLGTYGYTF. In nucleotides, the CDR3 is TGTGCCAGCAGTTCAGGCCTGGGGACTTATGGCTACACCTTC.